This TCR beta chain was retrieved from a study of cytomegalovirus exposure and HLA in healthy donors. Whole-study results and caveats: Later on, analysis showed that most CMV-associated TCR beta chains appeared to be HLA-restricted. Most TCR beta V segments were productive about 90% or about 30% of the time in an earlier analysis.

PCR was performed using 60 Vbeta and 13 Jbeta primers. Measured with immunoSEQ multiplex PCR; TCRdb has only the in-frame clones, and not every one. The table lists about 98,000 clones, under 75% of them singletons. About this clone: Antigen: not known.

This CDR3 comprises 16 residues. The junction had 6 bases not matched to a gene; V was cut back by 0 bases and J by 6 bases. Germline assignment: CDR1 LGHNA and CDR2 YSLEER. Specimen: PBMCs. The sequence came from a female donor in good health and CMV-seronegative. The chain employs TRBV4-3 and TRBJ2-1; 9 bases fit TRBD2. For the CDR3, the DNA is TGCGCCAGCAGCCAAGATATAGCGGGGGCCCCCAATGAGCAGTTCTTC. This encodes CASSQDIAGAPNEQFF.